Reported below is one T cell receptor beta chain. There is no known antigen for this receptor. Within one base of it there is no much larger clone, and no base qualities were kept. These data are taken from a study of blood T cell repertoires in COVID-19 (dated by TCRdb to 2018 to 2020). Notes on the research overall: Samples from collaborators originated in the United States, Italy and Spain and spanned both the acute and convalescent phases of COVID-19. The prospective study material was composed of cDNA or gDNA derived from T cells, B-cell-depleted T cells, or PBMCs. Subjects who had been exposed to COVID-19, were actively infected with it, or had recovered from it provided the deeply sampled blood TCRbeta repertoires that made up the dataset. The repertoires were made available in a free public database intended to serve as a resource for research on the immune response to SARS-CoV-2. The samples were drawn from two sources: the first 160 participants of the ongoing ImmuneRACE study, and fewer than 1,500 subjects contributed by 6 global collaborators. Nearly every sample came with metadata listing a de-identified subject ID, COVID-19 status, age in years and sex. Where HLA class I and class II types were available, the types were taken from metadata supplied by the sample provider, not from assay-based typing. Paper-wide results and their limitations: The quantity of clinical and demographic metadata differed by source and by participant and was supplied without curation.

The collaborating institutions used their own protocols to collect whole blood in K2EDTA tubes. For TCRbeta analysis, collaborators shipped samples in one of three forms: frozen whole blood, isolated PBMCs, or DNA extracted from either of those sample types. V is clipped by 3 bases and J by 6 bases, and the sequence between their germline boundaries is 11 bases long. The CDR3 numbers 13 residues from cysteine through phenylalanine. The retained sequence is limited to the CDR3, 39 bases, with the frame set at the first base. The germline V gene (reference sequence) sets CDR1 to MNHNY and CDR2 to SVGAGI. TCRbeta CDR3 regions were amplified from genomic DNA using the immunoSEQ Assay, a bias-controlled multiplex PCR. In the original analysis: The number of nucleated cells in each sample was estimated by amplification of reference gene primers within the assay. To quantify the absolute abundance of each unique TCRbeta CDR3 rearrangement, sequence reads were collapsed and filtered. Productive Simpson clonality was computed per sample as the square root of Simpson's diversity index over productive rearrangements. TCRdb limited this immuneACCESS table to in-frame rearrangements with V and J called. A share of clones is missing; checked studies link under half to unresolved V genes, and the rest is unexplained. The D gene and trimming were derived from the DNA, and the V and J assignments and clone size from that table. In this sample the table shows 75,000 to 95,000 clones, 87% of which occur a single time. Together, the top ten hold 5.4% of the sample.

Sequencing was done on a sample of peripheral blood. Recombination joined TRBV6-6 with TRBJ1-2; D gene: possibly TRBD1, on 6 matching bases. This receptor was taken from a man in his fifties or sixties with acute or convalescent COVID-19. The CDR3 is CASSYLQGNGYTF. Read as DNA, the sequence is TGTGCCAGCAGTTATCTACAGGGCAATGGCTACACCTTC.